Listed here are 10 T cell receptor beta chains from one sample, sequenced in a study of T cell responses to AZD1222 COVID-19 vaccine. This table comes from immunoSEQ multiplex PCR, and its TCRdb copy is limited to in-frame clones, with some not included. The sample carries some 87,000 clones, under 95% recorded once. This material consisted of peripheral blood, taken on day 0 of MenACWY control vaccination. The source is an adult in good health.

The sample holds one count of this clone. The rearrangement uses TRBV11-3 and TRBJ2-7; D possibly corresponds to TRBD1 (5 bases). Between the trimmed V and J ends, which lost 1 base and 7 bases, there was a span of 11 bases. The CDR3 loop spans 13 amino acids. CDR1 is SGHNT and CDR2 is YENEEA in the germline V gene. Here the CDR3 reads CASSLGGSREQYF. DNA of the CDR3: TGTGCCAGCAGCTTAGGGGGCAGTCGAGAGCAGTACTTC.

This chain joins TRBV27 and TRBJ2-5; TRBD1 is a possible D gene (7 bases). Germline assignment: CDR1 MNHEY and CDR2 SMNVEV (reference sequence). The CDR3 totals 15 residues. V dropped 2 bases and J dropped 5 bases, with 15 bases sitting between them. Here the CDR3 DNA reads TGTGCCAGCAGTTTACGGCAGACAGGGAGGGAGACCCAGTACTTC. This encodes CASSLRQTGRETQYF.

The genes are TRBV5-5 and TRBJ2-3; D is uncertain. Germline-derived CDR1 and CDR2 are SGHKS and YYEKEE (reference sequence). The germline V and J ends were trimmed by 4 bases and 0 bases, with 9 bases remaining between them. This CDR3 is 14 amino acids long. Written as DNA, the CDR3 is TGTGCCAGCAGCGACAAAACTAGCACAGATACGCAGTATTTT. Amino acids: CASSDKTSTDTQYF.

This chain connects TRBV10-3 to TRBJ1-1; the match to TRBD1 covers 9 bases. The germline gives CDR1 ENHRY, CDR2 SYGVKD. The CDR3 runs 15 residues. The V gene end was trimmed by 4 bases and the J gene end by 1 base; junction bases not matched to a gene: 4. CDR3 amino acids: CAISAGQGQNTEAFF. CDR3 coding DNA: TGTGCCATCAGTGCCGGACAGGGGCAGAACACTGAAGCTTTCTTT.

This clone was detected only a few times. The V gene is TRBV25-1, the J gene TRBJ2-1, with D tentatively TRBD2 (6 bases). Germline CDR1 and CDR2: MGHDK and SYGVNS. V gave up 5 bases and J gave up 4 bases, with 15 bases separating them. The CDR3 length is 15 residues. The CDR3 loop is CASSRSAAGYNEQFF. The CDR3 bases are TGTGCCAGCAGTCGGTCCGCGGCGGGATACAATGAGCAGTTCTTC.

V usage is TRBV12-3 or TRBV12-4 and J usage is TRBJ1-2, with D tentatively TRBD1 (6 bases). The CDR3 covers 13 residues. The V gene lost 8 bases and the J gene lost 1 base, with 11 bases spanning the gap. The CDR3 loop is CASGRGGNYGYTF. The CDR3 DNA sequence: TGTGCCAGCGGCAGGGGCGGTAACTATGGCTACACCTTC.

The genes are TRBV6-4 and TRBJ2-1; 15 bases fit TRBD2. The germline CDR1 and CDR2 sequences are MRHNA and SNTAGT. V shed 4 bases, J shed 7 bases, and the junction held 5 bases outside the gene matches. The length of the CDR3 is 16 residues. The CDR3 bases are TGTGCCAGCAGTGCCCGGACTAGCGGGAGGGGGAATGAGCAGTTCTTC. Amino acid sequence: CASSARTSGRGNEQFF.

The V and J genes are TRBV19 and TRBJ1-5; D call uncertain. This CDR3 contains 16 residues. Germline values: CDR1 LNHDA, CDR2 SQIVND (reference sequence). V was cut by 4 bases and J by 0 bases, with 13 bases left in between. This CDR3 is CASSTVGSYSNQPQHF. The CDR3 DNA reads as TGTGCCAGTAGTACTGTTGGATCTTATAGCAATCAGCCCCAGCATTTT.

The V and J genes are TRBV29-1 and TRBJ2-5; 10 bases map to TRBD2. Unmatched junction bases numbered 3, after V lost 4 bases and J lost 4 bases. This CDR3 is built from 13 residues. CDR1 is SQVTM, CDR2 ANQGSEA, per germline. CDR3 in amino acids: CSVGTSGPETQYF. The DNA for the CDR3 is TGCAGCGTTGGGACTAGCGGACCAGAGACCCAGTACTTC.

The DNA of the CDR3 is TGTGCCAGCAGCTTAGAGAGGGACTCTAATGAAAAACTGTTTTTT. It specifies CASSLERDSNEKLFF. The chain recombines TRBV7-9 with TRBJ1-4, with a tentative D call TRBD1 (5 bases). Per the germline V gene, CDR1 is SEHNR and CDR2 is FQNEAQ (reference sequence). The length of the CDR3 is 15 residues. The V and J ends lost 1 base and 3 bases respectively, with 9 bases between them.